Sequencing of this T cell receptor (beta chain) was carried out in a study of early T cells in non-severe SARS-CoV-2 infection. The overall study: Unpaired chains resulted from sequencing bulk RNA of unsorted whole blood.

This clonotype has a handful of counts. What it binds is not known. Broader study findings: VDJdb-based annotation leaned toward anti-spike CD8 responses and missed private and CD4 specificities.

In the library, individual cDNA molecules carried attached unique molecular identifiers. TCRdb reanalysed the 5' RACE reads using MiXCR and keeps one entry per CDR3 protein. This sample has more than 60,000 distinct CDR3 sequences, with around a tenth found just once. This CDR3 contains 15 residues. Trimming cost V 5 bases and J 3 bases; bases outside gene matches: 4. Germline CDR1 reads PRHDT; CDR2 reads FYEKMQ (reference sequence). Sequencing was performed on whole blood. This chain links TRBV13 with TRBJ2-7, with 13 bases that match TRBD2. The sequence derives from an adult who was a healthcare worker with PCR-confirmed SARS-CoV-2 infection or an uninfected control (not recorded which). The CDR3 bases are TGTGCCAGCAGCCTCGGGACTAGCGGGGTCTACGAGCAGTACTTC. As protein: CASSLGTSGVYEQYF.